This T cell receptor beta chain emerged from a study of shared T cell receptors in the human thymus. Germline V CDR1 and CDR2: MNHNY, SVGAGI (reference sequence). V dropped 6 bases and J dropped 6; count of bases not matched to a gene: 14. The CDR3 consists of 16 residues. Only in-frame clones appear in the TCRdb table, and some are missing; sequencing was by immunoSEQ multiplex PCR. The top ten hold 0.0094% of the sample, which has over 650,000 clones, about 89% seen once. These same data were also listed under a study on human thymus T cells.

The sequence was collected from a boy under three years old with a congenital heart defect. The chain has TRBV6-6 and TRBJ2-1; 7 positions match TRBD2. Sequences were obtained from thymocytes. The CDR3 region is CASSSWGGEGVNEQFF. For the CDR3, the DNA is TGTGCCAGCAGCTCGTGGGGGGGGGAGGGAGTCAATGAGCAGTTCTTC.